This TCR beta chain was profiled in a study of identifying expanded T cells in peripheral blood. General study findings and limits: Roughly 1.2 clones differed between technical replicates, versus approximately 17 and 20 over time. Across healthy donors, higher total template counts meant significantly greater approximately 2-week count variance.

This clone was found a few times. What it recognizes is unknown. Collection occurred without any documented infections or immune events in donors. Here immunoSEQ multiplex PCR was the method, and the copy in TCRdb shows in-frame clones only, minus some. Here the sample spans 85,000 to 90,000 clones, 70% to 90% being singletons. CDR1 is MNHNS and CDR2 is SASEGT in the germline V gene. The CDR3 covers 16 residues. V dropped 2 bases and J dropped 2; count of bases not matched to a gene: 2. This TCR was recovered from a person aged 18 to 70 in good health. The sequencing input was blood. The chain uses TRBV6-1 and TRBJ2-3, with 12 bases fitting TRBD2. Written as DNA, the CDR3 is TGTGCCAGCAGTGAATCTAGCGGGGGGGCCACAGATACGCAGTATTTT. It codes for CASSESSGGATDTQYF.